Listed below are T cell receptor beta chains from one sample, sequenced in a study of cytomegalovirus exposure and HLA in healthy donors. The method was immunoSEQ multiplex PCR; TCRdb's version includes in-frame clones alone and lacks a portion of them. Of some 34,000 clones in the sample, less than 75% were seen once. The sequenced sample was PBMCs. These receptors all stem from a man aged 35 to 55 in good health and CMV-seropositive. Each CDR3 is given with its conserved first and last residue. D genes are given only for firm matches. Some rows have no size entry. The others give once, few or many, or a class for an expanded clone.

size: -; J: TRBJ2-7; length: 15; D: -; V: TRBV7-2; DNA: TGTGCCAGCAGCCACCCCGGGATTAGCTCCTACGAGCAGTACTTC; CDR3: CASSHPGISSYEQYF
size: -; J: TRBJ1-3; length: 14; D: TRBD1; V: TRBV19; DNA: TGTGCCAGTAGTGTGACAGGGGGCAGACACACCATATATTTT; CDR3: CASSVTGGRHTIYF
size: -; J: TRBJ1-2; length: 15; D: -; V: TRBV10-3; DNA: TGTGCCATCAGTGAGGTCAACAGCCTCAACTATGGCTACACCTTC; CDR3: CAISEVNSLNYGYTF
size: few; J: TRBJ2-5; length: 14; D: -; V: TRBV9; DNA: TGTGCCAGCAGCGTAGGAATTCAGAAAGAGACCCAGTACTTC; CDR3: CASSVGIQKETQYF
size: -; J: TRBJ2-5; length: 14; D: TRBD2; V: TRBV5-4; DNA: TGTGCCAGCAGCACAACTAGCGACCAAGAGACCCAGTACTTC; CDR3: CASSTTSDQETQYF
size: -; J: TRBJ2-4; length: 14; D: -; V: TRBV5-1; DNA: TGCGCCAGCAAGGTCAGCGTCACGGCAAACATTCAGTACTTC; CDR3: CASKVSVTANIQYF
size: -; J: TRBJ1-3; length: 15; D: TRBD1; V: TRBV5-1; DNA: TGCGCCAGCAGTTCAGGGGGCTCTTCTAGAAACACCATATATTTT; CDR3: CASSSGGSSRNTIYF
size: -; J: TRBJ2-7; length: 12; D: -; V: TRBV7-9; DNA: TGTGCCCTGGGGCCGAGCTCCTACGAGCAGTACTTC; CDR3: CALGPSSYEQYF
size: -; J: TRBJ1-5; length: 13; D: -; V: TRBV27; DNA: TGTGCCAGCAGTTCTAGTAGCAATCAGCCCCAGCATTTT; CDR3: CASSSSSNQPQHF
size: -; J: TRBJ1-4; length: 14; D: TRBD1; V: TRBV2; DNA: TGTGCCAGCAGTGACAGGGGGGCTAATGAAAAACTGTTTTTT; CDR3: CASSDRGANEKLFF